These T cell receptor beta chains were read from a single sample in a study of circulating CD8 cells and anti-PD-1 response in melanoma. One entry per CDR3 protein results from TCRdb running MiXCR on the reads. The sample contains about a thousand distinct CDR3 sequences, 5.8% of which appear only once. The sequencing used CD8+ T cells from PBMCs, collected at baseline or after one month of anti-PD-1 therapy (not recorded which). Receptors originate from a human donor with melanoma. Each CDR3 is given with its conserved first and last residue. The order of the fields is CDR3 protein, CDR3 DNA, clone size, J gene, D gene, V gene. A D gene is named only where the DNA matches it firmly. The size entry is marked missing in some rows and otherwise reads once, few, many or a size class.

cdr3_aa: CASSVEVASGSYNEQFF
cdr3_nt: TGTGCCAGCAGCGTAGAGGTGGCTAGCGGCTCCTACAATGAGCAGTTCTTC
clone_size: large
j_call: TRBJ2-1
d_call: TRBD2
v_call: TRBV9

cdr3_aa: CASSAPGTGDQPQHF
cdr3_nt: TGCGCCAGCAGTGCCCCCGGGACAGGGGATCAGCCCCAGCATTTT
clone_size: medium-sized
j_call: TRBJ1-5
d_call: TRBD1
v_call: TRBV23-1

cdr3_aa: CASSSPTVYEQYF
cdr3_nt: TGTGCCAGCAGCTCGCCTACAGTCTACGAGCAGTACTTC
clone_size: -
j_call: TRBJ2-7
d_call: -
v_call: TRBV7-9

cdr3_aa: CASSQGGLDADTQYF
cdr3_nt: TGTGCCAGCAGCCAAGGCGGGCTTGATGCAGATACGCAGTATTTT
clone_size: medium-sized
j_call: TRBJ2-3
d_call: -
v_call: TRBV4-2

cdr3_aa: CASSPRTGIRSGANVLTF
cdr3_nt: TGTGCCAGTAGTCCTAGGACAGGGATTAGATCTGGGGCCAACGTCCTGACTTTC
clone_size: large
j_call: TRBJ2-6
d_call: TRBD1
v_call: TRBV19

cdr3_aa: CASNRPKTGPLLNTEAFF
cdr3_nt: TGTGCCAGCAACCGCCCGAAGACAGGGCCACTGCTGAACACTGAAGCTTTCTTT
clone_size: -
j_call: TRBJ1-1
d_call: TRBD1
v_call: TRBV14

cdr3_aa: CSGMGQGGEKLFF
cdr3_nt: TGCAGCGGAATGGGACAGGGGGGCGAAAAACTGTTTTTT
clone_size: large
j_call: TRBJ1-4
d_call: TRBD1
v_call: TRBV29-1

cdr3_aa: CASSQASAGGPETQYF
cdr3_nt: TGTGCCAGCAGCCAAGCCAGCGCGGGGGGGCCAGAGACCCAGTACTTC
clone_size: medium-sized
j_call: TRBJ2-5
d_call: TRBD2
v_call: TRBV4-2

cdr3_aa: CASGQGRLSYEQYF
cdr3_nt: TGTGCCAGCGGTCAGGGACGTCTCTCCTACGAGCAGTACTTC
clone_size: large
j_call: TRBJ2-7
d_call: -
v_call: TRBV27

cdr3_aa: CASSLGYSYEQYF
cdr3_nt: TGTGCCAGCAGCCTAGGGTACTCCTACGAGCAGTACTTC
clone_size: large
j_call: TRBJ2-7
d_call: -
v_call: TRBV5-8

cdr3_aa: CASSQDGQGTIYEQYF
cdr3_nt: TGTGCCAGCAGCCAAGATGGCCAGGGGACTATCTACGAGCAGTACTTC
clone_size: -
j_call: TRBJ2-7
d_call: -
v_call: TRBV4-2

cdr3_aa: CASKPDRGLYEQYF
cdr3_nt: TGTGCCAGCAAGCCGGACAGGGGGCTCTACGAGCAGTACTTC
clone_size: medium-sized
j_call: TRBJ2-7
d_call: TRBD1
v_call: TRBV27

cdr3_aa: CSARRGEGSPLHF
cdr3_nt: TGCAGTGCTAGAAGGGGAGAGGGTTCACCCCTCCACTTT
clone_size: large
j_call: TRBJ1-6
d_call: -
v_call: TRBV20-1

cdr3_aa: CASIGGYNEQFF
cdr3_nt: TGTGCCAGCATAGGCGGATACAATGAGCAGTTCTTC
clone_size: large
j_call: TRBJ2-1
d_call: -
v_call: TRBV28

cdr3_aa: CASIRAPGNTEAFF
cdr3_nt: TGTGCCAGTATCAGAGCCCCAGGGAACACTGAAGCTTTCTTT
clone_size: -
j_call: TRBJ1-1
d_call: -
v_call: TRBV19

cdr3_aa: CASRTGRLFSADTQYF
cdr3_nt: TGTGCCAGCAGGACGGGGCGTCTTTTTAGCGCAGATACGCAGTATTTT
clone_size: -
j_call: TRBJ2-3
d_call: -
v_call: TRBV28

cdr3_aa: CASSEDTGELFF
cdr3_nt: TGTGCCAGTAGTGAAGACACCGGGGAGCTGTTTTTT
clone_size: large
j_call: TRBJ2-2
d_call: -
v_call: TRBV19

cdr3_aa: CSAPEAGSSYNEQFF
cdr3_nt: TGCAGTGCGCCCGAAGCGGGGTCCTCCTACAATGAGCAGTTCTTC
clone_size: large
j_call: TRBJ2-1
d_call: TRBD2
v_call: TRBV20-1

cdr3_aa: CASSLEQGIVYEQYF
cdr3_nt: TGTGCCAGCAGCTTGGAGCAGGGGATAGTCTACGAGCAGTACTTC
clone_size: medium-sized
j_call: TRBJ2-7
d_call: -
v_call: TRBV5-5

cdr3_aa: CASSSLEGVTGYSYEQYF
cdr3_nt: TGTGCCAGCAGTTCCCTCGAAGGAGTGACAGGGTATTCCTACGAGCAGTACTTC
clone_size: large
j_call: TRBJ2-7
d_call: TRBD1
v_call: TRBV28

cdr3_aa: CASSVPGSARYEQYF
cdr3_nt: TGTGCCAGCAGTGTACCAGGTTCCGCAAGATACGAGCAGTACTTC
clone_size: -
j_call: TRBJ2-7
d_call: -
v_call: TRBV2

cdr3_aa: CASSLSVPGFPSDTQYF
cdr3_nt: TGTGCCAGCAGTTTAAGCGTGCCGGGGTTCCCCTCAGATACGCAGTATTTT
clone_size: medium-sized
j_call: TRBJ2-3
d_call: -
v_call: TRBV28